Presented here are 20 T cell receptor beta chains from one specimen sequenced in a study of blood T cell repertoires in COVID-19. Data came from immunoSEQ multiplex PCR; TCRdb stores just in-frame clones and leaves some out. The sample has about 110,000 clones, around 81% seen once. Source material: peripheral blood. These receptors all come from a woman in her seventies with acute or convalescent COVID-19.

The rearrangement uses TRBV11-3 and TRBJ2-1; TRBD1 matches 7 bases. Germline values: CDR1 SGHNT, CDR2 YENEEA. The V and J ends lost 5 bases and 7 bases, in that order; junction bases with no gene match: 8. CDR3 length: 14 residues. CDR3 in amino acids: CASSQDRRNNEQFF. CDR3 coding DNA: TGTGCCAGCAGCCAGGACAGGAGAAATAATGAGCAGTTCTTC.

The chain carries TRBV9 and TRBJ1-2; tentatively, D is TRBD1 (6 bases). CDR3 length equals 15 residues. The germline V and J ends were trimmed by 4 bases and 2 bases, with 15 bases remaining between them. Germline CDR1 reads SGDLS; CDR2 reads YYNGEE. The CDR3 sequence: CASSQLGHLNYGYTF. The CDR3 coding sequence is TGTGCCAGCAGCCAACTGGGACACCTAAACTATGGCTACACCTTC.

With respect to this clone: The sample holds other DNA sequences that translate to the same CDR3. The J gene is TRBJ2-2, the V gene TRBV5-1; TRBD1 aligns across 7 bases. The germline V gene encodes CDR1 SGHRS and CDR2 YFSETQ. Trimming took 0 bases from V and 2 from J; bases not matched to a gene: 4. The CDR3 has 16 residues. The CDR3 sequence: CASSLETGTNTGELFF. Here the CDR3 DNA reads TGCGCCAGCAGCTTGGAGACAGGGACCAACACCGGGGAGCTGTTTTTT.

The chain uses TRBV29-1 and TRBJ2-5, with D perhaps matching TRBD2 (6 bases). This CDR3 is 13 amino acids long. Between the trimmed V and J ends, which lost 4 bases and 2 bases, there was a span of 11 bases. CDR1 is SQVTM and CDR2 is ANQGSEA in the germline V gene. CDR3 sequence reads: CSVARTIQETQYF. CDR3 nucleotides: TGCAGCGTTGCTAGGACTATTCAAGAGACCCAGTACTTC. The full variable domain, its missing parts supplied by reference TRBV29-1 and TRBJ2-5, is SAVISQKPSRDICQRGTSLTIQCQVDSQVTMMFWYRQQPGQSLTLIATANQGSEATYESGFVIDKFPISRPNLTFSTLTVSNMSPEDSSIYLCSVARTIQETQYFGPGTRLLVL.

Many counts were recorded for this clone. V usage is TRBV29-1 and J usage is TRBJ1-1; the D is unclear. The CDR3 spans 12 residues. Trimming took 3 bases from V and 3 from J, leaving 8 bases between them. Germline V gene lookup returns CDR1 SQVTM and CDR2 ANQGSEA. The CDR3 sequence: CSVDGADTEAFF. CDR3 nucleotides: TGCAGCGTTGATGGAGCGGACACTGAAGCTTTCTTT.

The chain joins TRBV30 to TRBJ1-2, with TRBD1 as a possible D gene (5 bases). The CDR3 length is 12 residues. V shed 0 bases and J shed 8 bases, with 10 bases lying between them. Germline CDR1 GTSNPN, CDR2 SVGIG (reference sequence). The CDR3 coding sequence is TGTGCCTGGAGTGTTCGATCAGGGGGCTACACCTTC. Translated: CAWSVRSGGYTF.

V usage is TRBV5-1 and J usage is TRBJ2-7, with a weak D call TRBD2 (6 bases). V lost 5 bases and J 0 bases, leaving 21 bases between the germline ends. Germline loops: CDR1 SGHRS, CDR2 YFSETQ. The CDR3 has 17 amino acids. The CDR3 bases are TGCGCCAGCAGGCGGAATCCTGGCGGGACGACCTCCTACGAGCAGTACTTC. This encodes CASRRNPGGTTSYEQYF.

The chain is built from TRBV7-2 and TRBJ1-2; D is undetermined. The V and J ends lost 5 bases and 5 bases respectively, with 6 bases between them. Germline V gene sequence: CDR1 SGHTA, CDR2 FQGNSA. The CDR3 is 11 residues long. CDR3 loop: CASSNGYGYTF. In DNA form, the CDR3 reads TGTGCCAGCAGCAACGGGTATGGCTACACCTTC.

CDR3 residues: CATSSRQGRNQPQHF. The CDR3, as DNA: TGTGCCACCAGCAGTAGACAGGGTCGTAATCAGCCCCAGCATTTT. The chain recombines TRBV15 with TRBJ1-5, with 7 bases lining up with TRBD1. V dropped 3 bases and J dropped 4; count of bases not matched to a gene: 6. Germline CDR1 reads LNHNV; CDR2 reads YYDKDF (reference sequence). The CDR3 runs 15 residues.

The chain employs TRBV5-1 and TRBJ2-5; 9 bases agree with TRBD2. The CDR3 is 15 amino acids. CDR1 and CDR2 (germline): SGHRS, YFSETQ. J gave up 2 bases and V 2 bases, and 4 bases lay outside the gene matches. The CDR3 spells CASSFTSGSQETQYF. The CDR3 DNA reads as TGCGCCAGCAGCTTCACTAGCGGGTCTCAAGAGACCCAGTACTTC.

The CDR3 DNA sequence: TGCGCCAGCAGCGGGAGACAGGGACGTCTGCAGTTCTTC. It specifies CASSGRQGRLQFF. This chain uses TRBV5-1 with TRBJ2-1; 7 bases are a match to TRBD1. The CDR3 runs to 13 residues. Germline CDR1 is SGHRS and CDR2 is YFSETQ. Trimming removed 4 bases from V and 12 bases from J; junction bases left unmatched: 10.

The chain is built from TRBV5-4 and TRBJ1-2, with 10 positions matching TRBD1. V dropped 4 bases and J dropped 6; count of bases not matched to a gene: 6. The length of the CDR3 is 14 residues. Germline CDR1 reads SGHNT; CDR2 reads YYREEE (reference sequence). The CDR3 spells CASSRDRGKDGYTF. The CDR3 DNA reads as TGTGCCAGCAGCAGGGACAGGGGAAAGGATGGCTACACCTTC.

The CDR3, as DNA: TGTGCCAGCAGCCCACTCACGTCCACAGATACGCAGTATTTT. Encoded protein: CASSPLTSTDTQYF. The chain employs TRBV7-9 and TRBJ2-3; unclear D gene. The V end was cut by 5 bases, the J end by 2 bases, with 11 bases between. The CDR3 contains 14 residues. CDR1 is SEHNR and CDR2 is FQNEAQ in the germline V gene (reference sequence).

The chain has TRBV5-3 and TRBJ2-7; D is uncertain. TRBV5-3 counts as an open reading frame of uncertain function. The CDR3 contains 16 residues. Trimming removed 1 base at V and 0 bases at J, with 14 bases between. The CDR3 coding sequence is TGTGCCAGAAGCTTGTTGGGTGCGGAAAGCTCCTACGAGCAGTACGTC. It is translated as CARSLLGAESSYEQYV.

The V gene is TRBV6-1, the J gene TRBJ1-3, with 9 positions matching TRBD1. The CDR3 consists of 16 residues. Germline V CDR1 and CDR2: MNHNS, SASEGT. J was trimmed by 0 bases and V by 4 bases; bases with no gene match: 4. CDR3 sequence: CASSAGQGISGNTIYF. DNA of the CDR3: TGTGCCAGCAGTGCGGGACAGGGAATCTCTGGAAACACCATATATTTT.

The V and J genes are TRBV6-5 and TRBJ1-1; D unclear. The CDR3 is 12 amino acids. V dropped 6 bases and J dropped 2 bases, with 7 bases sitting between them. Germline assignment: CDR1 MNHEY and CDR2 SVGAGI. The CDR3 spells CASRYYNTEAFF. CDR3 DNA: TGTGCCAGCAGGTATTATAACACTGAAGCTTTCTTT.

The CDR3 reads CASSQLLPRNNYGYTF. CDR3 coding DNA: TGCGCCAGCAGCCAATTGCTCCCCAGAAATAACTATGGCTACACCTTC. The rearrangement links TRBV4-1 to TRBJ1-2; D is uncertain. Per the germline V gene, CDR1 is MGHRA and CDR2 is YSYEKL. This CDR3 region has 16 residues. The V and J ends lost 2 bases and 1 base respectively, with 14 bases between them.

The CDR3: CASSEESYGYTF. In DNA, the CDR3 is TGTGCCAGCAGTGAAGAGAGCTATGGCTACACCTTC. The V gene is TRBV2, the J gene TRBJ1-2, with D unclear. This CDR3 comprises 12 residues. Per the germline V gene, CDR1 is SNHLY and CDR2 is FYNNEI. The V and J ends lost 1 base and 4 bases respectively, with 4 bases between them.

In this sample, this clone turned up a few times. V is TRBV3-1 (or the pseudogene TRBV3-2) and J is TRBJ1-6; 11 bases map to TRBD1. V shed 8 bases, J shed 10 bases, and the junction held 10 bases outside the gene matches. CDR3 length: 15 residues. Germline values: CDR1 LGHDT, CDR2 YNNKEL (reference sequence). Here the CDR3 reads CASRPDRGLGSPLHF. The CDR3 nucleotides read TGTGCCAGCCGCCCGGACAGGGGGCTGGGGTCACCCCTCCACTTT.

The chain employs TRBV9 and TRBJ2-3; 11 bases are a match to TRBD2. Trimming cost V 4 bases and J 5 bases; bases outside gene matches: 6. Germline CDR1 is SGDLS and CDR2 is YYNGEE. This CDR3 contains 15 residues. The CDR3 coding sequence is TGTGCCAGCAGCTATAGCGGGGGGGCCAGAGATACGCAGTATTTT. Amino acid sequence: CASSYSGGARDTQYF.